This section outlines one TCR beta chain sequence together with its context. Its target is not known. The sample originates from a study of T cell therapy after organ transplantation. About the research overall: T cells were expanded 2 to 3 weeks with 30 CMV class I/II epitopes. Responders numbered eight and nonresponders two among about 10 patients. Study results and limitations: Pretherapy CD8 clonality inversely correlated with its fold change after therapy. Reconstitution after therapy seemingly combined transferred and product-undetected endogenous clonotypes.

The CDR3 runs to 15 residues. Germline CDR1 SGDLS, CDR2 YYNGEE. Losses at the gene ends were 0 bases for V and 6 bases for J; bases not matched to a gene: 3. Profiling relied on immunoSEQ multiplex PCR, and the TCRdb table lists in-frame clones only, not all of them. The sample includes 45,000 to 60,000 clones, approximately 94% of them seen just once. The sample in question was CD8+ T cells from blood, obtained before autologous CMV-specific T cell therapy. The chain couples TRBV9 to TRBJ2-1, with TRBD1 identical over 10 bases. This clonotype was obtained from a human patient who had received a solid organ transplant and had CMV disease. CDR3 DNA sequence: TGTGCCAGCAGCGTAGCTGGACAGGGGGTCAATGAGCAGTTCTTC. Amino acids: CASSVAGQGVNEQFF.